What follows are 18 T cell receptor beta chains derived from one specimen sequenced in a study of ipilimumab plus nivolumab after autologous stem cell transplantation. Assay: immunoSEQ multiplex PCR; the TCRdb copy retains only in-frame clones and omits some. Among about 83,000 clones listed, 65% to 85% were seen once. The material sequenced was PBMCs, taken in a trial of ipilimumab plus nivolumab as post-transplant consolidation. Receptor source: a male donor with diffuse large B-cell lymphoma.

With respect to this clone: In the same sample, other DNA sequences code for this CDR3. The chain has TRBV29-1 and TRBJ1-3; D is ambiguous. The V gene lost 4 bases and the J gene lost 0 bases, with 7 bases spanning the gap. CDR3 length: 13 amino acids. Germline assignment: CDR1 SQVTM and CDR2 ANQGSEA. Here the CDR3 reads CSVVGNSGNTIYF. DNA of the CDR3: TGCAGCGTTGTTGGCAACTCTGGAAACACCATATATTTT. The whole variable domain, filled in from reference TRBV29-1 and TRBJ1-3, reads SAVISQKPSRDICQRGTSLTIQCQVDSQVTMMFWYRQQPGQSLTLIATANQGSEATYESGFVIDKFPISRPNLTFSTLTVSNMSPEDSSIYLCSVVGNSGNTIYFGEGSWLTVV.

This chain links TRBV2 with TRBJ2-3; D is uncertain. This CDR3 has 15 residues. Germline CDR1 and CDR2: SNHLY and FYNNEI. V lost 7 bases and J lost 0, with 14 bases in between. The CDR3 DNA is TGTGCCAGCAAGATCGCTGTGAAAAGCACAGATACGCAGTATTTT. The encoded protein is CASKIAVKSTDTQYF. The variable domain in full, completed from reference TRBV2 and TRBJ2-3, reads EPEVTQTPSHQVTQMGQEVILRCVPISNHLYFYWYRQILGQKVEFLVSFYNNEISEKSEIFDDQFSVERPDGSNFTLKIRSTKLEDSAMYFCASKIAVKSTDTQYFGPGTRLTVL.

This rearrangement joins TRBV5-1 to TRBJ1-2, with 7 bases fitting TRBD1. The CDR3 totals 14 residues. The germline gives CDR1 SGHRS, CDR2 YFSETQ. V lost 0 bases, J lost 8 bases, and 7 bases stayed unmatched. The CDR3 sequence is CASSLEVGGNGYTF. The CDR3 bases are TGCGCCAGCAGCTTGGAGGTAGGGGGCAACGGCTACACCTTC.

The V and J genes are TRBV6-5 and TRBJ2-2; D is unclear. The CDR3 is 13 amino acids. In germline, CDR1 is MNHEY, CDR2 SVGAGI. The V end lost 1 base, the J end lost 7 bases, and 7 bases lay between the germline ends. Here the CDR3 reads CASSYFVSGELFF. As DNA, the CDR3 is TGTGCCAGCAGTTACTTCGTCAGCGGGGAGCTGTTTTTT.

This clone has a handful of counts. This chain links TRBV6-6 with TRBJ2-1; 9 bases line up with TRBD2. V was clipped by 6 bases and J by 8 bases; unmatched bases: 8. CDR1 MNHNY and CDR2 SVGAGI come from the germline V gene (reference sequence). This CDR3 is 14 amino acids long. This CDR3 is CASRKRGDKDEQFF. Written as DNA, the CDR3 is TGTGCCAGCAGAAAGCGGGGGGATAAAGATGAGCAGTTCTTC.

The V and J genes are TRBV2 and TRBJ2-3; D possibly corresponds to TRBD1 (6 bases). The V and J ends lost 7 bases and 3 bases respectively, with 14 bases between them. Germline CDR1 is SNHLY and CDR2 is FYNNEI. This CDR3 has 14 amino acids. The chain's CDR3 is CASTATGFTDTQYF. The DNA of the CDR3 is TGTGCCAGCACTGCAACAGGGTTTACAGATACGCAGTATTTT.

This chain connects TRBV2 to TRBJ2-3; D is possibly TRBD2 (6 bases). Germline lookup yields CDR1 SNHLY and CDR2 FYNNEI. The V end was cut by 1 base, the J end by 6 bases, with 8 bases between. This CDR3 contains 13 residues. The CDR3 DNA reads as TGTGCCAGCAGTGAAGGCGCGGGGGATACGCAGTATTTT. Residues: CASSEGAGDTQYF.

This rearrangement joins TRBV19 to TRBJ2-2; D unclear. Between the trimmed V and J ends, which lost 3 bases and 2 bases, there was a span of 10 bases. This CDR3 spans 15 amino acids. In germline, CDR1 is LNHDA, CDR2 SQIVND (reference sequence). The CDR3 is CASSIPALNTGELFF. For the CDR3, the DNA is TGTGCCAGTAGTATTCCCGCCCTCAACACCGGGGAGCTGTTTTTT. The variable domain in full, completed from reference TRBV19 and TRBJ2-2, reads DGGITQSPKYLFRKEGQNVTLSCEQNLNHDAMYWYRQDPGQGLRLIYYSQIVNDFQKGDIAEGYSVSREKKESFPLTVTSAQKNPTAFYLCASSIPALNTGELFFGEGSRLTVL.

The V and J genes are TRBV7-9 and TRBJ1-5; D perhaps matches TRBD1 (6 bases). The V gene's germline CDR1 is SEHNR and CDR2 FQNEAQ (reference sequence). The CDR3 runs 13 residues. The V and J ends lost 5 bases and 7 bases respectively, with 12 bases between them. As DNA, the CDR3 is TGTGCCAGCAGCGTGGGACACCAACAGCCCCAGCATTTT. This gives the protein CASSVGHQQPQHF.

The rearrangement links TRBV19 to TRBJ1-4, with D possibly matching TRBD1 (5 bases). Germline CDR1 is LNHDA and CDR2 is SQIVND (reference sequence). CDR3 length: 17 residues. The V and J ends lost 3 bases and 0 bases respectively, with 14 bases between them. The CDR3 spells CASSIDSNRATNEKLFF. CDR3 nucleotides: TGTGCCAGTAGTATCGACAGCAACCGTGCAACTAATGAAAAACTGTTTTTT.

To note about this clone: A read error may account for a junction end that differs from germline. The V and J genes are TRBV5-6 and TRBJ1-4; 8 bases agree with TRBD1. Germline CDR1 and CDR2: SGHDT and YYEEEE. The CDR3 has 16 residues. This CDR3 reads CASSLEAGTGGEKLFF. CDR3 coding DNA: TGTGCCAGCAGTTTGGAAGCCGGGACAGGAGGCGAAAAACTGTTTTTT. Full variable domain (missing parts from reference TRBV5-6 and TRBJ1-4): DAGVTQSPTHLIKTRGQQVTLRCSPKSGHDTVSWYQQALGQGPQFIFQYYEEEERQRGNFPDRFSGHQFPNYSSELNVNALLLGDSALYLCASSLEAGTGGEKLFFGSGTQLSVL.

In its sample, this clone was seen a few times. The chain links TRBV4-1 to TRBJ2-6; D is ambiguous. The germline V and J ends were trimmed by 3 bases and 2 bases, with 11 bases remaining between them. The CDR3 is made up of 16 amino acids. Germline loops: CDR1 MGHRA, CDR2 YSYEKL. CDR3 amino acids: CASSQSHSPGANVLTF. In DNA, the CDR3 is TGCGCCAGCAGCCAGAGTCACAGTCCTGGGGCCAACGTCCTGACTTTC.

This clone was recorded only once. This rearrangement joins TRBV7-2 to TRBJ2-2; possible D gene TRBD2, 6 bases. The V and J ends lost 1 base and 1 base respectively, with 7 bases between them. CDR3 length: 15 residues. In germline, CDR1 is SGHTA, CDR2 FQGNSA. This CDR3 is CASSLGGENTGELFF. The CDR3 coding sequence is TGTGCCAGCAGCTTAGGCGGGGAGAACACCGGGGAGCTGTTTTTT.

V usage is TRBV4-2 and J usage is TRBJ1-1; D unresolved. This CDR3 region has 13 residues. The ends were cut back, 2 bases at V and 3 bases at J, with 7 bases in the middle. The V gene's germline CDR1 is LGHNA and CDR2 YNFKEQ. Written as DNA, the CDR3 is TGTGCCAGCAGCCAATTTAGGGACACTGAAGCTTTCTTT. Translation gives CASSQFRDTEAFF.

CDR3: CASRLQGDTEAFF. In nucleotides, the CDR3 is TGTGCCAGCAGACTGCAGGGGGACACTGAAGCTTTCTTT. The V gene is TRBV6-6, the J gene TRBJ1-1, with 7 nucleotides matching TRBD1. The germline V gene has CDR1 MNHNY and CDR2 SVGAGI (reference sequence). The ends lost 6 bases at V and 3 bases at J; junction bases unmatched: 4. This CDR3 has 13 amino acids.

This chain connects TRBV5-5 to TRBJ1-5, with D unresolved. The germline CDR1 and CDR2 sequences are SGHKS and YYEKEE (reference sequence). V lost 1 base to trimming and J lost 0 bases, with 11 bases between them. The CDR3 runs to 16 residues. The CDR3 DNA follows: TGTGCCAGCAGCTTGTACCCCACGGCTAGCAATCAGCCCCAGCATTTT. This encodes CASSLYPTASNQPQHF.

This chain joins TRBV6-4 and TRBJ1-5, with TRBD1 as a possible D gene (6 bases). The V gene lost 6 bases and the J gene lost 0 bases, with 21 bases spanning the gap. This CDR3 comprises 18 residues. In germline, CDR1 is MRHNA, CDR2 SNTAGT. CDR3 region: CASRYRGILIRSNQPQHF. CDR3 DNA sequence: TGTGCCAGCAGGTATAGGGGGATACTAATACGTAGCAATCAGCCCCAGCATTTT.

V usage is TRBV7-9 and J usage is TRBJ1-1, with TRBD1 as a possible D gene (5 bases). The CDR3 totals 13 residues. V lost 0 bases, J lost 10 bases, and 12 bases lay in between. CDR1 is SEHNR and CDR2 is FQNEAQ in the germline V gene (reference sequence). The CDR3 spells CASSLATGSRAFF. CDR3 sequence (DNA): TGTGCCAGCAGCTTAGCAACAGGCTCGAGAGCTTTCTTT. The full variable domain, with the rest looked up from reference TRBV7-9 and TRBJ1-1, is DTGVSQNPRHKITKRGQNVTFRCDPISEHNRLYWYRQTLGQGPEFLTYFQNEAQLEKSRLLSDRFSAERPKGSFSTLEIQRTEQGDSAMYLCASSLATGSRAFFGQGTRLTVV.